The clone carrying this T cell receptor beta chain turned up a few times. This specimen comes from a study of spatial heterogeneity in lung cancer. The time point denotes: sample taken at primary tumor resection. In each case, whole RNA from tumor, nontumor lung or frozen PBMC was sequenced unsorted. Each CDR3 protein is one row after TCRdb ran MiXCR on the 5' RACE reads. Of around 45,000 distinct CDR3 sequences listed, approximately 12% are singletons. This specimen was PBMCs, taken at surgery. The sequence was obtained from a female donor with early-stage non-small cell lung cancer.

This chain's CDR3 is CASSPRRDPDTQYF. CDR3 coding DNA: TGTGCCAGTAGTCCTCGACGGGACCCAGATACGCAGTATTTT. The chain employs TRBV19 and TRBJ2-3, with D tentatively TRBD1 or TRBD2 (5 bases each). The V end was cut by 5 bases, the J end by 4 bases, with 13 bases between. The CDR3 contains 14 residues. Germline lookup yields CDR1 LNHDA and CDR2 SQIVND (reference sequence).